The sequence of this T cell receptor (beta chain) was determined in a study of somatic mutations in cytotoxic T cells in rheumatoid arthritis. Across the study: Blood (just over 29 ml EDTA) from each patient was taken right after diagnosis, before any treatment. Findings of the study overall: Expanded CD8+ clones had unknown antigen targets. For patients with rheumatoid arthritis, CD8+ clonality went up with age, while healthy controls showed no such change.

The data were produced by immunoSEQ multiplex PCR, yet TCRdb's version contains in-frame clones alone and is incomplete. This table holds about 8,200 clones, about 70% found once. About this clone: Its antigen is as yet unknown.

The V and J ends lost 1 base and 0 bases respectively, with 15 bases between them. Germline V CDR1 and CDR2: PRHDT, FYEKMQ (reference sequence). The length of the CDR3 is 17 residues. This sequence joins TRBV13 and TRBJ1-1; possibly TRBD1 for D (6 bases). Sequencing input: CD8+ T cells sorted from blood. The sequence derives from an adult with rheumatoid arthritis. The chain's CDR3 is CASSLVRGPPLNTEAFF. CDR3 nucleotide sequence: TGTGCCAGCAGCTTAGTGCGGGGGCCCCCTTTGAACACTGAAGCTTTCTTT.